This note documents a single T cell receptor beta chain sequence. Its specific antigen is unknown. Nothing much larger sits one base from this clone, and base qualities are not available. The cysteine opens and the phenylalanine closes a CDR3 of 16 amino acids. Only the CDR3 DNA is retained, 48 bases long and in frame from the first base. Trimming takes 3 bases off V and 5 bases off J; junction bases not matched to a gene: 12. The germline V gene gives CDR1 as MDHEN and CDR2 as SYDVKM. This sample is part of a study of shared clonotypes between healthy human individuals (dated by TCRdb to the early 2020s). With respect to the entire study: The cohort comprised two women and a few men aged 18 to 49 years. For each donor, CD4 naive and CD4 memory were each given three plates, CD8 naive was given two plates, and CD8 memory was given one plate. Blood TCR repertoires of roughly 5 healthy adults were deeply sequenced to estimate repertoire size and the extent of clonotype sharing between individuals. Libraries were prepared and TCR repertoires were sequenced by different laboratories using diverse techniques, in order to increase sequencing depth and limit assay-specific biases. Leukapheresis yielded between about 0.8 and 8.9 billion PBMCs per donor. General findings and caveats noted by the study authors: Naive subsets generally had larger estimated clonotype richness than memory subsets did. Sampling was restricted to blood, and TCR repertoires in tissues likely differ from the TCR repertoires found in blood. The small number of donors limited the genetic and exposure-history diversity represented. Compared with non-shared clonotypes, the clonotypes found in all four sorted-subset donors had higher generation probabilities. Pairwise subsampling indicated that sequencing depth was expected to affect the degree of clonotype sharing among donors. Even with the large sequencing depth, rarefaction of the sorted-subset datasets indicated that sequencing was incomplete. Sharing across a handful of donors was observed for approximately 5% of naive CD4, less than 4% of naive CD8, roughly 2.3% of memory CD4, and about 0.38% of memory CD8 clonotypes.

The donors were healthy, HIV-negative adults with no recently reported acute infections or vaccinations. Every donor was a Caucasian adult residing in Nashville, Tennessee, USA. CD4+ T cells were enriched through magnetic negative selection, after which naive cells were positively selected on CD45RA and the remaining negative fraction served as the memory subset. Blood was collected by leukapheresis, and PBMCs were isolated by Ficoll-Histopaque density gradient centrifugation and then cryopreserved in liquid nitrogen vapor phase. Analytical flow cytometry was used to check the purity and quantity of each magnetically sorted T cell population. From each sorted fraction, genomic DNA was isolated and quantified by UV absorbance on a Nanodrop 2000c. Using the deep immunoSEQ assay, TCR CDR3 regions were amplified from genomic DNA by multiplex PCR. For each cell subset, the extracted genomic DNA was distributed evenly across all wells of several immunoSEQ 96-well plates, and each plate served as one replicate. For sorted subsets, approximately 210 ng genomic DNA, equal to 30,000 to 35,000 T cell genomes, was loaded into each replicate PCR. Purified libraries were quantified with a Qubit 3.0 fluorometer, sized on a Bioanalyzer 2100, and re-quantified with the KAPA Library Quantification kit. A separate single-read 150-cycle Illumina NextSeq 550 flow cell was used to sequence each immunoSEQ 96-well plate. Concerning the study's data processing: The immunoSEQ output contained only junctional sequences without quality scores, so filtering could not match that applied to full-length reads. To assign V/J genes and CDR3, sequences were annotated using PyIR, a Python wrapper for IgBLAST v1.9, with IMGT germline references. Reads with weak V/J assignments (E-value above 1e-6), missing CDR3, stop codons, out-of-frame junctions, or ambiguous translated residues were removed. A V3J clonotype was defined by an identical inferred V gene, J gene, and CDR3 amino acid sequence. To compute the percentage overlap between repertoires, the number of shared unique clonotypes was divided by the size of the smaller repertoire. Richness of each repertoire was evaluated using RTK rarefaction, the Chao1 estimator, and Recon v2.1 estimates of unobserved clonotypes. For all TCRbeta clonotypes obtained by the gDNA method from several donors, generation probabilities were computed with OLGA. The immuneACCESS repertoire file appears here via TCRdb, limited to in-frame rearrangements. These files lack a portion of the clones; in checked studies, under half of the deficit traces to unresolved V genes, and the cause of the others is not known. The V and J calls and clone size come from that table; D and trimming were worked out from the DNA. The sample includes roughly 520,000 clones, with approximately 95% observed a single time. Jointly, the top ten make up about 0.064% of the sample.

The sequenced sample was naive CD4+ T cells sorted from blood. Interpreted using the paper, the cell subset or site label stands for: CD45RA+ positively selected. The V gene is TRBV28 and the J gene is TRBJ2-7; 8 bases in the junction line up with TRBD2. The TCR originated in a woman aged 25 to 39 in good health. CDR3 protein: CASSFSGAGVGDEQYF. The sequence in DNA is TGTGCCAGCAGTTTCTCCGGAGCGGGAGTCGGCGACGAGCAGTACTTC.